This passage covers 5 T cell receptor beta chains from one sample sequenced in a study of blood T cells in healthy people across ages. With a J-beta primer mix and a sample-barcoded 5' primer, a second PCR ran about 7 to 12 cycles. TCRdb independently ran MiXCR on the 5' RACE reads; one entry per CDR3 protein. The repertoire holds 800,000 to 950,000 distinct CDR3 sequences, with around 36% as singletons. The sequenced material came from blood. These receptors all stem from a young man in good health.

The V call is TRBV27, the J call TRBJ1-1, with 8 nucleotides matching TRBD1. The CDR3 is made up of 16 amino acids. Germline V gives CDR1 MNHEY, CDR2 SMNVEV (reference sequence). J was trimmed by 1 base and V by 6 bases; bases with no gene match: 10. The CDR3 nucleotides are TGTGCCAGCAGCCCCACTCCTGGGACAGGGAACACTGAAGCTTTCTTT. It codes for CASSPTPGTGNTEAFF.

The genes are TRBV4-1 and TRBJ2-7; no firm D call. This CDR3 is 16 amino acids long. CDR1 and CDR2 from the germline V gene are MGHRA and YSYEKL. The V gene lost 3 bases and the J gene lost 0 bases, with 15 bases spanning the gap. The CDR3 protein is CASSQLWTASSYEQYF. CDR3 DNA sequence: TGCGCCAGCAGCCAGCTATGGACGGCGAGCTCCTACGAGCAGTACTTC.

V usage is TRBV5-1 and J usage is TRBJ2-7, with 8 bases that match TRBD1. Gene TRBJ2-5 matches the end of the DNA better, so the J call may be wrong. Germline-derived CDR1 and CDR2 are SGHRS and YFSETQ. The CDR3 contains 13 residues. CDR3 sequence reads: CASSPGQVKTQYF. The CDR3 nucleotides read TGCGCCAGCAGCCCGGGACAGGTTAAGACCCAGTACTTC.

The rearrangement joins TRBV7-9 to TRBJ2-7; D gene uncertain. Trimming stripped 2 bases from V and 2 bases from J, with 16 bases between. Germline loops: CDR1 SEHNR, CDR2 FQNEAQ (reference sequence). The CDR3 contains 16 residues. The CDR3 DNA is TGTGCCAGCAGCTTACTATCTGGCAGTCAACCCTACGAGCAGTACTTC. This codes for CASSLLSGSQPYEQYF. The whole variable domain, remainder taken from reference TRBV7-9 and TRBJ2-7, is DTGVSQNPRHKITKRGQNVTFRCDPISEHNRLYWYRQTLGQGPEFLTYFQNEAQLEKSRLLSDRFSAERPKGSFSTLEIQRTEQGDSAMYLCASSLLSGSQPYEQYFGPGTRLTVT.

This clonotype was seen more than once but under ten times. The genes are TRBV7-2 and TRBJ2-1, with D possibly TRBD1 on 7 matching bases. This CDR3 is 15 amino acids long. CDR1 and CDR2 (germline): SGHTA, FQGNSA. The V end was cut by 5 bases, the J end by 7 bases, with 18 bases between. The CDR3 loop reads CASSQGGAPGNEQFF. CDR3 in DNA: TGTGCCAGCAGCCAGGGGGGCGCCCCAGGTAATGAGCAGTTCTTC.